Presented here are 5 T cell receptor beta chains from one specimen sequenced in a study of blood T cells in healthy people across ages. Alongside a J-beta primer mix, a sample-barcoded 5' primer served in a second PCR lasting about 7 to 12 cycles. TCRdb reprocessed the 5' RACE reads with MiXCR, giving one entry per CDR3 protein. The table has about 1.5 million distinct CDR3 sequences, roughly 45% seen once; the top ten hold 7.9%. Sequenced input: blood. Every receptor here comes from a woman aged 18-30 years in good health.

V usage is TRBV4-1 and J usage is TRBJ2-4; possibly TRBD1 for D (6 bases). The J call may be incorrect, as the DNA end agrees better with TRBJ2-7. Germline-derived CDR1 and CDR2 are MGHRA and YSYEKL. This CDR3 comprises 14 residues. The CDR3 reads CASSQEGTRYEQYF. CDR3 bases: TGCGCCAGCAGCCAAGAGGGGACAAGGTACGAGCAGTACTTC.

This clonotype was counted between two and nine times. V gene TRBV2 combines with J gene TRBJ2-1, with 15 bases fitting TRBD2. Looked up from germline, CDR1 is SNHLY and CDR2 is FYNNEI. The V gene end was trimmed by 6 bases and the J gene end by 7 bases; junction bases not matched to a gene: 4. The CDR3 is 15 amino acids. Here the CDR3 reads CASRRTSGGENEQFF. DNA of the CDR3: TGTGCCAGCAGGAGGACTAGCGGGGGGGAGAATGAGCAGTTCTTC.

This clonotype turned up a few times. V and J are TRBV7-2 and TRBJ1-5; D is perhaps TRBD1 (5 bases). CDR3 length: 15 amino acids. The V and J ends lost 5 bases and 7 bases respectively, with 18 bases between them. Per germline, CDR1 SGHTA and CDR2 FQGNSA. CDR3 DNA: TGTGCCAGCAGCCTGGGGACCGCAGTTTACCAGCCCCAGCATTTT. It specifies CASSLGTAVYQPQHF.

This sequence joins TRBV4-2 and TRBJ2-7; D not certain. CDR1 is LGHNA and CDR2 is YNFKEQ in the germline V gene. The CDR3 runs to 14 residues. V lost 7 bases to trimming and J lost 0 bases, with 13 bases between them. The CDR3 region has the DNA TGTGCCAGCACGCCGACACAGAGCTCCTACGAGCAGTACTTC. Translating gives CASTPTQSSYEQYF.

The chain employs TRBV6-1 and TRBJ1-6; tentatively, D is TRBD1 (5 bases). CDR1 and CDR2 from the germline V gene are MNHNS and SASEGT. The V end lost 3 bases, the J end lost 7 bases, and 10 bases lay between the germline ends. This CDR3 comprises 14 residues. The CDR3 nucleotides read TGTGCCAGCAGTGATAGGGGTGTGAATTCACCCCTCCACTTT. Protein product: CASSDRGVNSPLHF.